This TCR beta chain was identified in a study of blood T cells in healthy people across ages. V lost 3 bases, J lost 4 bases, and 6 bases stayed unmatched. The CDR3 length is 15 residues. The germline V gene has CDR1 SGHTA and CDR2 FQGNSA. Primed by a sample-barcoded 5' primer and a J-beta primer mix, a second PCR proceeded for about 6 to 12 cycles. CDR3-containing paired-end reads numbered at least 2.5 million in each sample. TCRdb analysed the 5' RACE reads with MiXCR anew, one entry per CDR3 protein. The sample lists about 970,000 distinct CDR3 sequences; roughly 51% were seen once. V and J are TRBV7-2 and TRBJ1-1; 9 bases align to TRBD1. The sequence was obtained from a woman aged 55-69 years in good health. The sample consisted of blood. The CDR3 region is CASSFRGTGSTEAFF. The DNA of the CDR3 is TGTGCCAGCAGCTTCAGAGGGACAGGGAGCACTGAAGCTTTCTTT.